What follows is one T cell receptor beta chain and its context. The sample comes from a study of blood T cell repertoires in COVID-19. Study background: Sources were T cells, B-cell-depleted T cells, or PBMCs; the material itself was cDNA or gDNA.

Germline V lookup: CDR1 LGHDT, CDR2 YNNKEL (reference sequence). Trimming at V came to 8 bases and at J to 5 bases, leaving 7 bases not matched to a gene. The CDR3 runs to 13 residues. Original processing methods: Nucleated cell number was recorded as an estimate derived from reference gene primer amplification. Repertoires were generated with immunoSEQ multiplex PCR, while TCRdb's copy carries only in-frame clones and drops some. V and J calls and clone size are given by that table; D and trimming were obtained from the DNA. Here the sample spans 55,000 to 80,000 clones, roughly 80% being singletons.

Sequenced: peripheral blood. The J gene is TRBJ2-3, the V gene TRBV3-1 (or the pseudogene TRBV3-2); 7 nucleotides line up with TRBD2. The sequence derives from a human donor in a cohort sampled during active COVID-19. The CDR3 nucleotides read TGTGCCAGCGCCCAGGGAGGGGTAGATACGCAGTATTTT. Amino acid sequence: CASAQGGVDTQYF.